Reported below is one TCR beta chain. This record belongs to a study of blood T cell repertoires in COVID-19. Study information: Acute and convalescent COVID-19 specimens originated in the United States, Italy and Spain. PBMCs, B-cell-depleted T cells, or T cells were the source of the cDNA or gDNA that made up the material.

Per the authors' pipeline: Reference gene primers were amplified, and this amplification served to estimate nucleated cell counts. Assay used: immunoSEQ multiplex PCR; TCRdb lists only in-frame clones, some missing. The V and J calls and clone size were taken over from that table, and D and trimming were inferred from the DNA. The sample has approximately 290,000 clones; around nine tenths are singletons. V lost 3 bases, J lost 7 bases, and 6 bases stayed unmatched. Germline V gene sequence: CDR1 SGHVS, CDR2 FQNEAQ. The CDR3 is made up of 15 amino acids. This TCR was recovered from a woman aged 55-75 years with acute or convalescent COVID-19. The chain uses TRBV7-8 and TRBJ1-4; 9 bases are shared with TRBD1. Sequencing was carried out using peripheral blood. The CDR3 DNA follows: TGTGCCAGCAGCTTCTACCGGGACAGGGCTGAAAAACTGTTTTTT. Translated, it gives CASSFYRDRAEKLFF.